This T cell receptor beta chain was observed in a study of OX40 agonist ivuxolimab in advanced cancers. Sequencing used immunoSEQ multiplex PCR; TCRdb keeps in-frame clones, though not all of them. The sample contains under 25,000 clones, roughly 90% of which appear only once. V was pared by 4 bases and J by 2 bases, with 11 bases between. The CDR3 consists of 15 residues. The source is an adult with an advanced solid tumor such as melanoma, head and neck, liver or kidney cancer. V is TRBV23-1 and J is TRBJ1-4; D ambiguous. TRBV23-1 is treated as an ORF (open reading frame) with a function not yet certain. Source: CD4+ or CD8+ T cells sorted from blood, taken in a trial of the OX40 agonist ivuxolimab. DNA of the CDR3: TGCGCCAGCAGTCCCCCCCCCGCGACTAATGAAAAACTGTTTTTT. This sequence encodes CASSPPPATNEKLFF.